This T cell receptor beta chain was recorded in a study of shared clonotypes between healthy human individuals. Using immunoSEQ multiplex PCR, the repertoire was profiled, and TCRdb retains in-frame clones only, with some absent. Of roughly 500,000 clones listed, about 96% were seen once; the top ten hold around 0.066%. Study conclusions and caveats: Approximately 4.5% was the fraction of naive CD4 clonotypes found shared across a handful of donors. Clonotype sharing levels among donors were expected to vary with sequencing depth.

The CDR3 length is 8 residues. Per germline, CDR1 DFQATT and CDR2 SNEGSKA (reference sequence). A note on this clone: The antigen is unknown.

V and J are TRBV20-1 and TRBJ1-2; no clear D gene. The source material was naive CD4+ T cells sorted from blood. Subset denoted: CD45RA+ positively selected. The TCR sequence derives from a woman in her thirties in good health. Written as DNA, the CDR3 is TGCCAGGAGAATGGCTACACCTTC. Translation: CQENGYTF.